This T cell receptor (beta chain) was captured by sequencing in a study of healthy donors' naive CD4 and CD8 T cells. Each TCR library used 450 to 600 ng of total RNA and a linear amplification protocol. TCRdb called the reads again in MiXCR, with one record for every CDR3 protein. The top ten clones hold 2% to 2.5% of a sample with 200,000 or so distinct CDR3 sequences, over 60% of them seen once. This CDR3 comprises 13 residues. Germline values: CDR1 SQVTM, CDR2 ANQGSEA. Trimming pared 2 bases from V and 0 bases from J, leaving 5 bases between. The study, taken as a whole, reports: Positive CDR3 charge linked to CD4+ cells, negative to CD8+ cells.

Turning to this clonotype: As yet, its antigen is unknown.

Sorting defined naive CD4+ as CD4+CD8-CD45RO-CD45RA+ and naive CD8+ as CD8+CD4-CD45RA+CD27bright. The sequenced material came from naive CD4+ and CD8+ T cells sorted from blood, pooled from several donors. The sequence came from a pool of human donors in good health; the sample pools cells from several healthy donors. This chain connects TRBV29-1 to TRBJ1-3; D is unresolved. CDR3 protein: CSVELISGNTIYF. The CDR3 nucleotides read TGCAGCGTTGAACTGATCTCTGGAAACACCATATATTTT.